Below are 10 T cell receptor beta chains sequenced from a single sample in a study of control samples from healthy donors and cancer patients. The data were produced by immunoSEQ multiplex PCR, yet TCRdb's version contains in-frame clones alone and is incomplete. This sample has 65,000 to 95,000 clones; about 91% occur once, and the top ten carry about 7.1%. Material: blood. These receptors were collected from a man aged 50 to 60 in good health.

V gene TRBV18 combines with J gene TRBJ1-6, with D possibly being TRBD1 (5 bases). Germline V gene data show CDR1 as KGHSH and CDR2 as LQKENI. V was pared by 3 bases and J by 9 bases, with 18 bases between. The CDR3 covers 16 residues. The CDR3 DNA is TGTGCCAGCTCACCTCAACCGGCCTCCGGGGGTTCACCCCTCCACTTT. It yields the protein CASSPQPASGGSPLHF. Drawing the rest from reference TRBV18 and TRBJ1-6, the complete variable domain is NAGVMQNPRHLVRRRGQEARLRCSPMKGHSHVYWYRQLPEEGLKFMVYLQKENIIDESGMPKERFSAEFPKEGPSILRIQQVVRGDSAAYFCASSPQPASGGSPLHFGNGTRLTVT.

The chain uses TRBV5-1 and TRBJ1-4; D may be TRBD1 (5 bases). Germline CDR1 and CDR2: SGHRS and YFSETQ. This CDR3 region has 15 residues. Trimming removed 0 bases from V and 7 bases from J, with 13 bases in between. CDR3 nucleotide sequence: TGCGCCAGCAGCTTGGTGGCAGGGACGAGTGAAAAACTGTTTTTT. This gives the protein CASSLVAGTSEKLFF.

The rearrangement links TRBV3-1 (or the pseudogene TRBV3-2) to TRBJ1-1; possible D gene TRBD1, 5 bases. Germline-derived CDR1 and CDR2 are LGHDT and YNNKEL (reference sequence). The V end lost 4 bases, the J end lost 5 bases, and 17 bases lay between the germline ends. The CDR3 extends over 15 amino acids. The CDR3 protein is CASSPFNGGRTEAFF. The CDR3 region has the DNA TGTGCCAGCAGCCCCTTTAACGGGGGGAGGACTGAAGCTTTCTTT.

This chain joins TRBV20-1 and TRBJ2-7; D assignment may be TRBD1 or TRBD2 (5 bases each). V lost 3 bases and J 6 bases, leaving 12 bases between the germline ends. The CDR3 has 12 amino acids. The V gene's germline CDR1 is DFQATT and CDR2 SNEGSKA (reference sequence). CDR3 loop: CSASFTGAEQYF. CDR3 bases: TGCAGTGCTAGTTTCACCGGGGCCGAGCAGTACTTC.

This rearrangement joins TRBV12-3 or TRBV12-4 to TRBJ1-5; no reliable D call. The CDR3 loop spans 12 amino acids. The V gene lost 3 bases and the J gene lost 11 bases, with 11 bases spanning the gap. The CDR3 region is CASSFGPRTQHF. Here the CDR3 DNA reads TGTGCCAGCAGTTTCGGTCCGCGGACCCAGCATTTT.

The rearrangement links TRBV6-6 to TRBJ2-4; tentative D call: TRBD1 (6 bases). The CDR3 runs 14 residues. Germline lookup yields CDR1 MNHNY and CDR2 SVGAGI (reference sequence). The V and J ends lost 0 bases and 8 bases respectively, with 11 bases between them. CDR3 in amino acids: CASSYSQGWDIQYF. The DNA for the CDR3 is TGTGCCAGCAGTTACTCGCAGGGGTGGGACATTCAGTACTTC.

The chain combines TRBV4-2 with TRBJ2-3, with 11 bases aligning to TRBD2. The V gene's germline CDR1 is LGHNA and CDR2 YNFKEQ. Trimming cost V 4 bases and J 7 bases; bases outside gene matches: 10. This CDR3 has 16 amino acids. Here the CDR3 reads CASSPLSGGAANTQYF. The CDR3 DNA sequence: TGTGCCAGCAGCCCCCTTAGCGGGGGGGCCGCGAATACGCAGTATTTT.

The chain carries TRBV12-5 and TRBJ1-1; unclear D gene. V was cut by 0 bases and J by 0 bases, with 14 bases left in between. In germline, CDR1 is LGHNT, CDR2 FRNRAP. This CDR3 has 17 residues. The CDR3 DNA is TGTGCTAGTGGTTTGGTACGCGGGCCAGTAATGAACACTGAAGCTTTCTTT. Amino acids: CASGLVRGPVMNTEAFF.

J is TRBJ1-5 and V is TRBV7-2; 8 bases are shared with TRBD1. The germline CDR1 and CDR2 sequences are SGHTA and FQGNSA. The V segment lost 2 bases and the J segment 6 bases; nucleotides outside the gene matches: 3. This CDR3 spans 14 amino acids. CDR3 DNA sequence: TGTGCCAGCAGCTTACCCGGACAGGGTCAGCCCCAGCATTTT. This sequence encodes CASSLPGQGQPQHF. Based on the CDR3 plus reference TRBV7-2 and TRBJ1-5, the full variable domain is GAGVSQSPSNKVTEKGKDVELRCDPISGHTALYWYRQSLGQGLEFLIYFQGNSAPDKSGLPSDRFSAERTGGSVSTLTIQRTQQEDSAVYLCASSLPGQGQPQHFGDGTRLSIL.

V and J are TRBV7-3 and TRBJ1-1; the D gene is possibly TRBD1 (6 bases). The V end was cut by 5 bases, the J end by 6 bases, with 16 bases between. Germline V gene data show CDR1 as SGHTA and CDR2 as FQGTGA. The CDR3 runs 14 residues. The CDR3: CASSPQGRRAEAFF. The CDR3 nucleotides are TGTGCCAGCAGCCCTCAGGGGAGGAGGGCTGAAGCTTTCTTT. The whole variable domain, remainder taken from reference TRBV7-3 and TRBJ1-1, is GAGVSQTPSNKVTEKGKYVELRCDPISGHTALYWYRQSLGQGPEFLIYFQGTGAADDSGLPNDRFFAVRPEGSVSTLKIQRTERGDSAVYLCASSPQGRRAEAFFGQGTRLTVV.